The 14 T cell receptor beta chains below come from one sample, sequenced in a study of T cell responses to AZD1222 COVID-19 vaccine. The protocol was immunoSEQ multiplex PCR, while the TCRdb copy is restricted to in-frame clones and leaves out a portion. The repertoire holds 52,000 or so clones, with roughly 84% as singletons. Sequencing was performed on peripheral blood, taken on day 0 of AZD1222 vaccination. The receptors originated from an adult in good health.

The chain employs TRBV28 and TRBJ2-1, with D perhaps TRBD2 (5 bases). V gave up 5 bases and J gave up 5 bases, with 10 bases separating them. The length of the CDR3 is 13 residues. Germline CDR1 reads MDHEN; CDR2 reads SYDVKM. Written as DNA, the CDR3 is TGTGCCAGCAGTCCCGCCGGGGACAATGAGCAGTTCTTC. It codes for CASSPAGDNEQFF.

The genes are TRBV6-1 and TRBJ2-3; 10 bases map to TRBD2. The CDR3 is made up of 18 amino acids. Germline loops: CDR1 MNHNS, CDR2 SASEGT. V lost 3 bases, J lost 3 bases, and 12 bases stayed unmatched. For the CDR3, the DNA is TGTGCCAGCAGTGAGCTAGCGGGAGCCACCGTTAGGACAGATACGCAGTATTTT. Protein sequence: CASSELAGATVRTDTQYF.

The V gene is TRBV4-3, the J gene TRBJ1-6; possible D gene TRBD1, 5 bases. The CDR3 runs to 17 residues. Looked up from germline, CDR1 is LGHNA and CDR2 is YSLEER. Trimming pared 0 bases from V and 5 bases from J, leaving 14 bases between. DNA for the CDR3: TGCGCCAGCAGCCAAGATAGGGAAGGGGCAGATAATTCACCCCTCCACTTT. This codes for CASSQDREGADNSPLHF.

The chain joins TRBV19 to TRBJ1-5, with 7 bases aligning to TRBD1. The CDR3 loop spans 15 amino acids. The germline V gene encodes CDR1 LNHDA and CDR2 SQIVND (reference sequence). Trimming cost V 4 bases and J 9 bases; bases outside gene matches: 12. This CDR3 is CASSNPGQSAAPQHF. CDR3 DNA: TGTGCCAGTAGTAATCCGGGACAGAGCGCCGCGCCCCAGCATTTT.

This chain joins TRBV3-1 (or the pseudogene TRBV3-2) and TRBJ1-2; D not certain. The CDR3 length is 16 residues. Germline assignment: CDR1 LGHDT and CDR2 YNNKEL (reference sequence). The V end was cut by 4 bases, the J end by 4 bases, with 19 bases between. CDR3 protein: CASSPVGGRRGYGYTF. CDR3 nucleotides: TGTGCCAGCAGCCCGGTCGGCGGGCGGCGGGGCTATGGCTACACCTTC.

The chain joins TRBV4-1 to TRBJ1-2; no definite D call. The V gene lost 0 bases and the J gene lost 1 base, with 12 bases spanning the gap. Germline CDR1 and CDR2: MGHRA and YSYEKL. This CDR3 contains 16 residues. Here the CDR3 DNA reads TGCGCCAGCAGCCAAGAATCGGGCGGCCTTAACTATGGCTACACCTTC. This translates into CASSQESGGLNYGYTF.

The chain couples TRBV28 to TRBJ1-2; a possible D gene is TRBD1 (5 bases). Trimming pared 11 bases from V and 0 bases from J, leaving 10 bases between. Germline CDR1 MDHEN, CDR2 SYDVKM. The CDR3 extends over 12 amino acids. The CDR3 nucleotides are TGTGCCCTTGGGGGTCCTAACTATGGCTACACCTTC. This sequence encodes CALGGPNYGYTF.

This chain connects TRBV2 to TRBJ1-6; D may be TRBD1 (6 bases). V was clipped by 3 bases and J by 8 bases, with 8 bases between them. The germline CDR1 and CDR2 sequences are SNHLY and FYNNEI. The CDR3 has 13 amino acids. The CDR3 here is CASSDRGDSPLHF. The DNA of the CDR3 is TGTGCCAGCAGTGACAGGGGAGATTCACCCCTCCACTTT.

The chain is built from TRBV19 and TRBJ2-3, with D unresolved. Deletions cut 7 bases from V and 1 base from J, with 12 bases between. Per germline, CDR1 LNHDA and CDR2 SQIVND (reference sequence). The CDR3 spans 14 residues. For the CDR3, the DNA is TGTGCCAGTATGTCGTCGGCCGGCACAGATACGCAGTATTTT. This gives the protein CASMSSAGTDTQYF. The full variable domain, rest sourced from reference TRBV19 and TRBJ2-3, is DGGITQSPKYLFRKEGQNVTLSCEQNLNHDAMYWYRQDPGQGLRLIYYSQIVNDFQKGDIAEGYSVSREKKESFPLTVTSAQKNPTAFYLCASMSSAGTDTQYFGPGTRLTVL.

The V gene is TRBV19, the J gene TRBJ1-4, with 8 bases lining up with TRBD1. The junction had 17 bases not matched to a gene; V was cut back by 6 bases and J by 8 bases. The CDR3 runs to 17 residues. Per the germline V gene, CDR1 is LNHDA and CDR2 is SQIVND (reference sequence). The CDR3 loop reads CASSPGVSNRGSEKLFF. In DNA, the CDR3 is TGTGCCAGTAGCCCTGGGGTGTCGAACAGGGGGTCCGAAAAACTGTTTTTT. The whole variable domain, filled in from reference TRBV19 and TRBJ1-4, reads DGGITQSPKYLFRKEGQNVTLSCEQNLNHDAMYWYRQDPGQGLRLIYYSQIVNDFQKGDIAEGYSVSREKKESFPLTVTSAQKNPTAFYLCASSPGVSNRGSEKLFFGSGTQLSVL.

The chain recombines TRBV7-9 with TRBJ1-4; 9 bases agree with TRBD1. The V segment lost 5 bases and the J segment 5 bases; nucleotides outside the gene matches: 3. The germline CDR1 and CDR2 sequences are SEHNR and FQNEAQ (reference sequence). The CDR3 is 14 amino acids. Written as DNA, the CDR3 is TGTGCCAGCAGCCCTGGGACAGGGAATGAAAAACTGTTTTTT. It is translated as CASSPGTGNEKLFF.

V is TRBV27 and J is TRBJ1-5, with 12 bases aligning to TRBD1. Germline-derived CDR1 and CDR2 are MNHEY and SMNVEV (reference sequence). V shed 3 bases and J 3 bases; nucleotides not matched to a gene: 6. This CDR3 is 17 amino acids long. CDR3 sequence: CASSFWGQGADNQPQHF. Written as DNA, the CDR3 is TGTGCCAGCAGTTTTTGGGGACAGGGGGCCGACAATCAGCCCCAGCATTTT.

This clone has just a few counts. This chain uses TRBV7-9 with TRBJ1-3; the D is unclear. The CDR3 length is 17 residues. Germline V gene sequence: CDR1 SEHNR, CDR2 FQNEAQ (reference sequence). Trimming removed 4 bases from V and 0 bases from J, with 16 bases in between. CDR3 in amino acids: CASSYSVTIYSGNTIYF. The CDR3 DNA reads as TGTGCCAGCAGCTACAGCGTTACGATCTACTCTGGAAACACCATATATTTT.

V and J are TRBV7-2 and TRBJ2-1; TRBD2 is a possible D gene (6 bases). CDR3 length: 16 amino acids. Deletions cut 5 bases from V and 0 bases from J, with 14 bases between. Germline assignment: CDR1 SGHTA and CDR2 FQGNSA. CDR3 sequence reads: CASSPIWGDSYNEQFF. In nucleotides, the CDR3 is TGTGCCAGCAGCCCCATCTGGGGGGACTCCTACAATGAGCAGTTCTTC.